This TCR beta chain is drawn from a study of control samples from healthy donors and cancer patients. The data were produced by immunoSEQ multiplex PCR, yet TCRdb's version contains in-frame clones alone and is incomplete. The sample yields about 140,000 clones, roughly 94% seen once. Germline CDR1 and CDR2: ENHRY and SYGVKD. The CDR3 covers 13 residues. Trimming stripped 2 bases from V and 8 bases from J, with 9 bases between. The chain links TRBV10-3 to TRBJ2-2; D unclear. The receptor's source is a man aged 35 to 55 in good health. The sequenced sample consisted of blood. CDR3 in amino acids: CAISETRSGELFF. The CDR3 nucleotides are TGTGCCATCAGTGAGACCCGTTCAGGGGAGCTGTTTTTT.